Listed here are 18 T cell receptor beta chains from one sample, sequenced in a study of CD8+CD57+ T cells in acquired aplastic anemia. Profiling of TCR beta VDJ combinations and CDR3 sequences used genomic DNA as template. TCRdb redid the calling of the reads with MiXCR, one entry per CDR3 protein. The profile covers 150,000 to 200,000 distinct CDR3 sequences, with under 55% appearing a single time and around 2.9% taken by the ten largest. Sample: sorted CD4+, CD8+, or CD8+CD57+ T cells (not recorded which) from PBMCs. These receptors were obtained from a human donor in good health.

This clonotype was seen more than once but under ten times. The chain employs TRBV24-1 and TRBJ2-7, with D hard to call. The germline V gene has CDR1 KGHDR and CDR2 SFDVKD. Trimming shortened V by 4 bases and J by 5 bases, and 17 bases separated the two germline ends. The CDR3 spans 15 residues. CDR3 DNA sequence: TGTGCCACCAGTGAGGGCCGCCGTGGTTGGGACGAGCAGTACTTC. Protein: CATSEGRRGWDEQYF.

In this sample, this clonotype turned up many times. The J gene is TRBJ1-2, the V gene TRBV7-8; D not resolved. CDR1 SGHVS and CDR2 FQNEAQ come from the germline V gene. CDR3 length: 15 amino acids. Trimming shortened V by 5 bases and J by 2 bases, and 15 bases separated the two germline ends. The CDR3 DNA sequence: TGTGCCAGCAGCCCCCGGGCGAGGATGAACTATGGCTACACCTTC. Protein sequence: CASSPRARMNYGYTF.

The rearrangement joins TRBV19 to TRBJ2-7; 8 bases fit TRBD1. Germline CDR1 LNHDA, CDR2 SQIVND (reference sequence). This CDR3 is 15 amino acids long. The ends lost 6 bases at V and 2 bases at J; junction bases unmatched: 9. The CDR3 sequence: CASSVGDRYTYEQYF. CDR3 nucleotides: TGTGCCAGTAGCGTCGGGGACAGGTACACCTACGAGCAGTACTTC.

In regard to this clonotype: A much larger clone lies one base from this, so it may be a read error. The chain joins TRBV6-1 to TRBJ2-7, with a tentative D call TRBD2 (6 bases). The CDR3 covers 15 residues. From germline, CDR1 is MNHNS and CDR2 SASEGT. CDR3 in DNA: TGTGCCAACAGTGAAGAGCGGCAGCGGGCTTATGAGCAGTACTTC. As protein: CANSEERQRAYEQYF.

This clonotype was detected once. This chain links TRBV12-3 or TRBV12-4 with TRBJ2-1, with TRBD1 matching 11 bases. There are 13 residues in the CDR3. After removal of 4 bases from V and 16 bases from J, the junction contained 9 bases not matched to a gene. CDR3 sequence: CASSSTGQGAPFF. Here the CDR3 DNA reads TGTGCCAGCAGTTCCACCGGACAGGGGGCCCCATTCTTC.

This clonotype showed up just a few times. The V call is TRBV18, the J call TRBJ2-3, with 8 bases identical to TRBD2. The CDR3 length is 17 residues. The V segment lost 2 bases and the J segment 5 bases; nucleotides outside the gene matches: 12. The germline V gene encodes CDR1 KGHSH and CDR2 LQKENI. This chain's CDR3 is CASSPTKAGEGRDTQYF. As DNA, the CDR3 is TGTGCCAGCTCACCAACGAAAGCGGGAGAGGGTAGAGATACGCAGTATTTT. The complete variable domain, with remaining parts taken from reference TRBV18 and TRBJ2-3, reads NAGVMQNPRHLVRRRGQEARLRCSPMKGHSHVYWYRQLPEEGLKFMVYLQKENIIDESGMPKERFSAEFPKEGPSILRIQQVVRGDSAAYFCASSPTKAGEGRDTQYFGPGTRLTVL.

CDR3 DNA sequence: TGTGCCAGCAGCCAACACCAGGGGGCTGAAGCTTTCTTT. Translation: CASSQHQGAEAFF. V gene TRBV4-2 combines with J gene TRBJ1-1; TRBD1 aligns across 7 bases. J gave up 6 bases and V 2 bases, and 3 bases lay outside the gene matches. CDR1 is LGHNA, CDR2 YNFKEQ, per germline. The CDR3 consists of 13 residues.

J is TRBJ2-7 and V is TRBV20-1; TRBD1 matches 7 bases. This CDR3 region has 14 residues. V trimming: 6 bases; J trimming: 7 bases; junction bases outside the gene matches: 15. CDR1 and CDR2 (germline): DFQATT, SNEGSKA (reference sequence). The CDR3 nucleotides read TGCAGTGCACCTAAAACAGGGGCCGATCGTGAGCAGTACTTC. Its translation is CSAPKTGADREQYF.

This clonotype was detected many times. This sequence joins TRBV6-1 and TRBJ2-7; 7 bases fit TRBD2. Trimming cost V 8 bases and J 3 bases; bases outside gene matches: 10. The CDR3 loop spans 14 amino acids. The germline CDR1 and CDR2 sequences are MNHNS and SASEGT. CDR3 residues: CASGPGGAFYEQYF. CDR3 coding DNA: TGTGCCAGCGGGCCGGGAGGAGCCTTCTACGAGCAGTACTTC.

This clonotype is a singleton in its sample. The conserved phenylalanine or tryptophan normally closing the CDR3 is absent here, so this likely arose from a read error. The rearrangement uses TRBV10-3 and TRBJ1-5; TRBD1 agrees at 7 bases. CDR1 and CDR2 (germline): ENHRY, SYGVKD. CDR3 length: 15 amino acids. The trim removed 3 bases at V and 2 bases at J, leaving 4 bases unmatched. CDR3: CAISDARGGNQPQHL. CDR3 DNA: TGTGCCATCAGTGACGCCAGGGGGGGCAATCAGCCCCAGCATCTT.

The chain couples TRBV12-3 or TRBV12-4 to TRBJ2-6; either TRBD1 or TRBD2 may supply D (5 bases each). The CDR3 totals 20 residues. Trimming took off 5 bases at V and 1 base at J, with 24 bases between the two ends. CDR3 DNA: TGTGCCAGCAGTCCACAACTCGGGGCAGGCTCCCAATCTGGGGCCAACGTCCTGACTTTC. It yields the protein CASSPQLGAGSQSGANVLTF.

This chain joins TRBV20-1 and TRBJ1-1; D unresolved. The CDR3 is 13 residues long. The germline V gene encodes CDR1 DFQATT and CDR2 SNEGSKA (reference sequence). In nucleotides, the CDR3 is TGCAGCAGCTCTGCCTTTAGGTTCACTGAAGCTTTCTTT. It is translated as CSSSAFRFTEAFF.

The rearrangement joins TRBV20-1 to TRBJ2-1, with TRBD1 identical over 9 bases. CDR3 length: 15 amino acids. With V trimmed by 0 bases and J by 3 bases, 3 bases remained unmatched. Germline loops: CDR1 DFQATT, CDR2 SNEGSKA (reference sequence). This chain's CDR3 is CSARDWGQGYNEQFF. CDR3 sequence (DNA): TGCAGTGCTAGAGACTGGGGACAGGGCTACAATGAGCAGTTCTTC.

The V call is TRBV2, the J call TRBJ1-5; possible D gene TRBD1, 5 bases. Germline CDR1 and CDR2: SNHLY and FYNNEI. Trimming took off 3 bases at V and 0 bases at J, with 9 bases between the two ends. The CDR3 sequence is 15 residues long. The CDR3 DNA follows: TGTGCCAGCAGTGAGGGACTTTATAGCAATCAGCCCCAGCATTTT. Its protein product is CASSEGLYSNQPQHF.

This clonotype was detected many times. The V and J genes are TRBV5-1 and TRBJ1-6, with a weak D call TRBD1 (5 bases). The germline V gene encodes CDR1 SGHRS and CDR2 YFSETQ. This CDR3 spans 15 amino acids. Trimming pared 0 bases from V and 9 bases from J, leaving 13 bases between. The DNA for the CDR3 is TGCGCCAGCAGCTTGGTGCCAGGGAATTTTTCACCCCTCCACTTT. This translates into CASSLVPGNFSPLHF.

The chain recombines TRBV10-3 with TRBJ1-5; TRBD1 might be the D (6 bases). The CDR3 extends over 13 amino acids. V lost 4 bases and J lost 3, with 7 bases in between. The germline V gene encodes CDR1 ENHRY and CDR2 SYGVKD. CDR3 coding DNA: TGTGCCATCAGTGGGACAGCCAATCAGCCCCAGCATTTT. As protein: CAISGTANQPQHF.

The gene calls are TRBV7-9 and TRBJ2-1; unclear D gene. Deletions cut 3 bases from V and 6 bases from J, with 9 bases between. Germline-derived CDR1 and CDR2 are SEHNR and FQNEAQ (reference sequence). The CDR3 totals 13 residues. CDR3 nucleotides: TGTGCCAGCAGCTTTCAAGGCGGCAATGAGCAGTTCTTC. Its protein is CASSFQGGNEQFF.

The V and J genes are TRBV18 and TRBJ2-7, with D tentatively TRBD2 (5 bases). This CDR3 region has 15 residues. Germline V CDR1 and CDR2: KGHSH, LQKENI. The V end lost 1 base, the J end lost 7 bases, and 17 bases lay between the germline ends. The CDR3: CASSPQTGMSGEQYF. The CDR3 DNA is TGTGCCAGCTCACCACAAACGGGAATGAGTGGGGAGCAGTACTTC.